These 30 T cell receptor beta chains were sequenced from one sample in a study of untreated major depressive disorder. TCRdb's table, derived via immunoSEQ multiplex PCR, lists solely in-frame clones and lacks some. The repertoire holds approximately 21,000 clones, with over 85% as singletons. Material for sequencing was CD4+ T cells from PBMCs. The receptors shown here come from a woman aged 40 to 50 in good health.

This clone was recorded only once. The genes are TRBV19 and TRBJ1-1, with 8 bases that match TRBD1. With 9 bases clipped from V and 5 bases from J, the junction kept 5 bases outside the gene matches. Germline V lookup: CDR1 LNHDA, CDR2 SQIVND (reference sequence). The CDR3 spans 12 residues. The DNA for the CDR3 is TGTGCCAGCGAGGACAGGGAAACTGAAGCTTTCTTT. Protein: CASEDRETEAFF.

The chain carries TRBV5-1 and TRBJ2-5; 10 nucleotides agree with TRBD2. This CDR3 contains 17 residues. The V segment lost 4 bases and the J segment 0 bases; nucleotides outside the gene matches: 9. Germline V gives CDR1 SGHRS, CDR2 YFSETQ. CDR3 nucleotide sequence: TGCGCCAGCAGCCCGGGCGGTCTAGCGGGGGACCAAGAGACCCAGTACTTC. Encoded protein: CASSPGGLAGDQETQYF.

CDR3 nucleotide sequence: TGTGCCTGGAGTGTATTTCACCGGAGTTTAACGAACTATGGCTACACCTTC. It yields the protein CAWSVFHRSLTNYGYTF. The chain is built from TRBV30 and TRBJ1-2; no clear D. Germline lookup yields CDR1 GTSNPN and CDR2 SVGIG (reference sequence). V shed 0 bases and J shed 2 bases, with 19 bases lying between them. This CDR3 spans 17 amino acids.

This CDR3 is CASSIRDEGTEAFF. Written as DNA, the CDR3 is TGTGCCAGCTCGATACGGGACGAGGGCACTGAAGCTTTCTTT. The chain combines TRBV18 with TRBJ1-1; D might be TRBD1 (5 bases). V gave up 6 bases and J gave up 4 bases, with 15 bases separating them. CDR3 length equals 14 residues. Germline V gene data show CDR1 as KGHSH and CDR2 as LQKENI.

CDR3 residues: CASSTLRGRTGGRELFF. The CDR3 bases are TGTGCCAGCAGCACCCTCAGGGGCCGGACAGGGGGCCGGGAGCTGTTTTTT. The chain links TRBV11-2 to TRBJ2-2; TRBD1 agrees at 11 bases. Germline trimming cut 5 bases from V and 9 bases from J; bases unmatched to any gene: 14. The CDR3 is made up of 17 amino acids. Germline V gives CDR1 SGHAT, CDR2 FQNNGV.

This clone was picked up one time. V is TRBV5-1 and J is TRBJ2-5; 9 nucleotides align to TRBD2. V gave up 4 bases and J gave up 5 bases; unmatched junction bases: 3. Per the germline V gene, CDR1 is SGHRS and CDR2 is YFSETQ. The CDR3 sequence is 13 residues long. The CDR3 DNA reads as TGCGCCAGCAGCGGCAGCGGGGGGGAGACCCAGTACTTC. Protein product: CASSGSGGETQYF. The full variable domain, with the rest looked up from reference TRBV5-1 and TRBJ2-5, is KAGVTQTPRYLIKTRGQQVTLSCSPISGHRSVSWYQQTPGQGLQFLFEYFSETQRNKGNFPGRFSGRQFSNSRSEMNVSTLELGDSALYLCASSGSGGETQYFGPGTRLLVL.

V gene TRBV18 combines with J gene TRBJ2-7; D is tentatively TRBD1 or TRBD2 (6 bases each). This CDR3 comprises 15 residues. Looked up from germline, CDR1 is KGHSH and CDR2 is LQKENI. V dropped 1 base and J dropped 6 bases, with 16 bases sitting between them. In DNA, the CDR3 is TGTGCCAGCTCACCACGGGACGGGGGCTGGGTCGAGCAGTACGTC. It specifies CASSPRDGGWVEQYV.

This clone was counted between two and nine times. The rearrangement joins TRBV27 to TRBJ1-2; TRBD1 is a possible D gene (6 bases). CDR1 is MNHEY and CDR2 is SMNVEV in the germline V gene (reference sequence). The CDR3 contains 15 residues. V dropped 6 bases and J dropped 4 bases, with 18 bases sitting between them. CDR3 coding DNA: TGTGCCAGCAGCATAACAGGGATTTGGGGCTATGGCTACACCTTC. Its protein product is CASSITGIWGYGYTF.

The chain is built from TRBV4-1 and TRBJ2-2; D may correspond to TRBD1 or TRBD2 (5 bases each). Germline V gene lookup returns CDR1 MGHRA and CDR2 YSYEKL. V was cut by 1 base and J by 6 bases, with 21 bases left in between. The CDR3 length is 18 residues. The CDR3 loop is CASSQVGVKRTGAGELFF. CDR3 in DNA: TGCGCCAGCAGCCAAGTGGGGGTCAAGCGAACGGGCGCCGGGGAGCTGTTTTTT.

This clone was seen a single time. The CDR3, as DNA: TGTGCCAGCAGCTTCCAGGGGACTAGGTTCCAAGAGACCCAGTACTTC. Translation gives CASSFQGTRFQETQYF. The chain recombines TRBV7-2 with TRBJ2-5; 8 nucleotides agree with TRBD2. J gave up 1 base and V 3 bases, and 7 bases lay outside the gene matches. The CDR3 loop spans 16 amino acids. Germline loops: CDR1 SGHTA, CDR2 FQGNSA.

This chain links TRBV7-8 with TRBJ2-5, with no clear D. This CDR3 contains 13 residues. V was cut by 2 bases and J by 1 base, with 5 bases left in between. Germline CDR1 reads SGHVS; CDR2 reads FQNEAQ. The CDR3 sequence is CASSLPGQETQYF. CDR3 nucleotides: TGTGCCAGCAGCTTACCGGGCCAAGAGACCCAGTACTTC. The whole variable domain, filled in from reference TRBV7-8 and TRBJ2-5, reads GAGVSQSPRYKVAKRGQDVALRCDPISGHVSLFWYQQALGQGPEFLTYFQNEAQLDKSGLPSDRFFAERPEGSVSTLKIQRTQQEDSAVYLCASSLPGQETQYFGPGTRLLVL.

The chain carries TRBV2 and TRBJ1-2; tentative D call: TRBD1 (6 bases). CDR3 length: 14 amino acids. The V end was cut by 7 bases, the J end by 4 bases, with 16 bases between. CDR1 and CDR2 (germline): SNHLY, FYNNEI. The chain's CDR3 is CASNPGQSFYGYTF. The DNA of the CDR3 is TGTGCCAGCAACCCTGGACAGTCATTCTATGGCTACACCTTC.

The chain uses TRBV27 and TRBJ2-5; D is perhaps TRBD1 or TRBD2 (5 bases each). The ends were cut back, 4 bases at V and 9 bases at J, with 39 bases in the middle. This CDR3 is built from 21 residues. Germline CDR1 is MNHEY and CDR2 is SMNVEV (reference sequence). This CDR3 is CASSSLAPLWGGQGGRSPQYF. For the CDR3, the DNA is TGTGCCAGCAGTTCACTCGCACCGCTTTGGGGCGGGCAGGGTGGGCGGTCGCCCCAGTACTTC.

This chain uses TRBV9 with TRBJ2-1; 10 nucleotides match TRBD2. CDR3 length: 17 amino acids. CDR1 SGDLS and CDR2 YYNGEE come from the germline V gene. The V segment lost 2 bases and the J segment 1 base; nucleotides outside the gene matches: 6. CDR3 DNA: TGTGCCAGCAGCGTCTCTAGCGGGAGTTCTTCCTACAATGAGCAGTTCTTC. Translation: CASSVSSGSSSYNEQFF.

The J gene is TRBJ2-5, the V gene TRBV27; no firm D call. V lost 3 bases, J lost 4 bases, and 9 bases lay in between. The germline V gene encodes CDR1 MNHEY and CDR2 SMNVEV (reference sequence). The CDR3 sequence is 13 residues long. CDR3 in DNA: TGTGCCAGCAGTTTTGCCATGGGAGAGACCCAGTACTTC. This translates into CASSFAMGETQYF.

With respect to this clone: The junction departs from the called germline gene at one end, perhaps through a read error. At the DNA level, this CDR3 is encoded by other sequences in the same sample as well. This chain joins TRBV27 and TRBJ1-5; D gene uncertain. This CDR3 region has 16 residues. Germline loops: CDR1 MNHEY, CDR2 SMNVEV (reference sequence). The chain's CDR3 is CASSSVTDYSNQPQHF. The CDR3 bases are TGCGCCAGCAGTTCGGTGACGGATTATAGCAATCAGCCCCAGCATTTT.

The rearrangement joins TRBV6-1 to TRBJ2-7; TRBD2 is a possible D gene (5 bases). Trimming took 2 bases from V and 0 from J, leaving 8 bases between them. CDR1 MNHNS and CDR2 SASEGT come from the germline V gene. This CDR3 is built from 14 residues. CDR3 residues: CASSETAGSYEQYF. The CDR3 coding sequence is TGTGCCAGCAGTGAAACCGCGGGCTCCTACGAGCAGTACTTC.

This chain joins TRBV2 and TRBJ2-1; maybe TRBD2 (5 bases). The CDR3 sequence is 14 residues long. CDR1 and CDR2 from the germline V gene are SNHLY and FYNNEI. V was clipped by 3 bases and J by 8 bases, with 14 bases between them. The CDR3 DNA is TGTGCCAGCAGTGAGGTACTAGTGGTCGATGAGCAGTTCTTC. It yields the protein CASSEVLVVDEQFF.

The chain is built from TRBV6-5 and TRBJ2-7, with a possible D match to TRBD2 (5 bases). V lost 2 bases and J 5 bases, leaving 16 bases between the germline ends. There are 15 residues in the CDR3. Germline V CDR1 and CDR2: MNHEY, SVGAGI. CDR3 sequence reads: CASSYPQRGPHEQYF. The CDR3, as DNA: TGTGCCAGCAGTTACCCCCAACGAGGGCCCCACGAGCAGTACTTC.

V is TRBV19 and J is TRBJ2-2; D unresolved. Trimming removed 3 bases at V and 1 base at J, with 15 bases between. The CDR3 runs 17 residues. CDR1 and CDR2 (germline): LNHDA, SQIVND (reference sequence). The CDR3 loop is CASSIGPSTWNTGELFF. The CDR3 coding sequence is TGTGCCAGTAGTATTGGCCCTTCTACTTGGAACACCGGGGAGCTGTTTTTT.

The chain uses TRBV2 and TRBJ1-4; 7 bases line up with TRBD1. The CDR3 is 17 amino acids. Trimming cost V 6 bases and J 4 bases; bases outside gene matches: 14. Germline V gene data show CDR1 as SNHLY and CDR2 as FYNNEI. This CDR3 is CASSPTSTGRFNEKLFF. CDR3 bases: TGTGCCAGCAGCCCGACCTCGACAGGGAGGTTTAATGAAAAACTGTTTTTT.

The genes are TRBV1 and TRBJ2-7; the DNA was not compared with TRBD2, the D call given in the table. TRBV1 is a pseudogene. The CDR3 totals 14 residues. This CDR3 reads CTSPPRDYLGEQYF. CDR3 DNA sequence: TGCACCAGCCCTCCCCGGGACTACCTGGGGGAGCAGTACTTC.

The chain combines TRBV6-1 with TRBJ2-2, with unresolved D. Trimming left V 6 bases short and J 5 bases short, with 13 bases between. Germline V lookup: CDR1 MNHNS, CDR2 SASEGT. The CDR3 covers 14 residues. The DNA of the CDR3 is TGTGCCAGCAGAAAAAGCTTAGGTACCGGGGAGCTGTTTTTT. It translates to CASRKSLGTGELFF.

The genes are TRBV25-1 and TRBJ2-5; the D gene is possibly TRBD1 (6 bases). CDR3 length equals 14 residues. The V and J ends lost 2 bases and 5 bases respectively, with 12 bases between them. CDR1 MGHDK and CDR2 SYGVNS come from the germline V gene. CDR3 sequence (DNA): TGTGCCAGCAGTGAACCCGGGACATTTGAGACCCAGTACTTC. Protein sequence: CASSEPGTFETQYF.

CDR3 region: CASSLGAAEAFF. The CDR3 coding sequence is TGTGCCAGCAGCTTGGGAGCAGCCGAAGCTTTCTTT. The V gene is TRBV11-2, the J gene TRBJ1-1; D gene unclear. Looked up from germline, CDR1 is SGHAT and CDR2 is FQNNGV. This CDR3 has 12 residues. Trimming removed 3 bases from V and 8 bases from J, with 10 bases in between. The full variable domain, completed using reference TRBV11-2 and TRBJ1-1, is EAGVAQSPRYKIIEKRQSVAFWCNPISGHATLYWYQQILGQGPKLLIQFQNNGVVDDSQLPKDRFSAERLKGVDSTLKIQPAKLEDSAVYLCASSLGAAEAFFGQGTRLTVV.

This clone has just one count. The chain has TRBV27 and TRBJ1-1; 12 bases map to TRBD1. The germline V gene has CDR1 MNHEY and CDR2 SMNVEV (reference sequence). J gave up 5 bases and V 7 bases, and 5 bases lay outside the gene matches. The CDR3 covers 14 residues. The CDR3 DNA follows: TGTGCCAGCAAGGGACAGGGGGCAACGACTGAAGCTTTCTTT. Encoded protein: CASKGQGATTEAFF.

The CDR3 here is CASSRSGRNYEQYF. The CDR3 DNA is TGTGCCAGCAGCCGTAGCGGACGCAACTACGAGCAGTACTTC. The V call is TRBV7-9, the J call TRBJ2-7; the D gene is possibly TRBD2 (6 bases). Trimming pared 5 bases from V and 3 bases from J, leaving 14 bases between. This CDR3 is 14 amino acids long. CDR1 and CDR2 (germline): SEHNR, FQNEAQ (reference sequence).

The V gene is TRBV19, the J gene TRBJ1-6, with D hard to call. From germline, CDR1 is LNHDA and CDR2 SQIVND (reference sequence). The CDR3 is 12 residues long. V gave up 6 bases and J gave up 6 bases, with 6 bases separating them. The CDR3 region is CASRKGNSPLHF. DNA of the CDR3: TGTGCCAGTAGAAAGGGTAATTCACCCCTCCACTTT. The full variable domain, its missing parts supplied by reference TRBV19 and TRBJ1-6, is DGGITQSPKYLFRKEGQNVTLSCEQNLNHDAMYWYRQDPGQGLRLIYYSQIVNDFQKGDIAEGYSVSREKKESFPLTVTSAQKNPTAFYLCASRKGNSPLHFGNGTRLTVT.

The genes are TRBV9 and TRBJ1-2; no reliable D call. Deletions cut 0 bases from V and 4 bases from J, with 7 bases between. From germline, CDR1 is SGDLS and CDR2 YYNGEE. The CDR3 is 13 residues long. CDR3 in amino acids: CASSVAYSYGYTF. CDR3 DNA: TGTGCCAGCAGCGTAGCTTACAGCTATGGCTACACCTTC.

This chain connects TRBV6-6 to TRBJ1-1; TRBD1 might be the D (6 bases). V was clipped by 3 bases and J by 7 bases, with 9 bases between them. The CDR3 is 12 amino acids. Germline-derived CDR1 and CDR2 are MNHNY and SVGAGI (reference sequence). CDR3 coding DNA: TGTGCCAGCAGTTATACGGACAGTGAAGCTTTCTTT. As protein: CASSYTDSEAFF.